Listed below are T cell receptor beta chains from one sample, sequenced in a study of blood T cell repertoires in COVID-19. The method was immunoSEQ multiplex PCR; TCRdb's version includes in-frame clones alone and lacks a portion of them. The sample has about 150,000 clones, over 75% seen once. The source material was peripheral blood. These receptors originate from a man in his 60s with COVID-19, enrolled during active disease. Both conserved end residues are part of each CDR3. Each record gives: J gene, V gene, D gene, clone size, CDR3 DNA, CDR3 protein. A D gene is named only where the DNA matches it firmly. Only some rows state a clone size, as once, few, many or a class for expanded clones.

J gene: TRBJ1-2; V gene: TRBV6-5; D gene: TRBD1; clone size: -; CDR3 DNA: TGTGCCAGCAGCGTGACAGGGTTAGACTATGGCTACACCTTC; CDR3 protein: CASSVTGLDYGYTF
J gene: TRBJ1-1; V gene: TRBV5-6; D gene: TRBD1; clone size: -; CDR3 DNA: TGTGCCAGCAGCTGGGGGAGAGGGACAGTGAACACTGAAGCTTTCTTT; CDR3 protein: CASSWGRGTVNTEAFF
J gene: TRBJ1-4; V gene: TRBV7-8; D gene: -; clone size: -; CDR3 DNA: TGTGCCAGCAGCTTATCGGTATTACTGAATGAAAAACTGTTTTTT; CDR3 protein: CASSLSVLLNEKLFF
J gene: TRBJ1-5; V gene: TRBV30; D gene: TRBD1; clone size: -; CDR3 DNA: TGTGCCTGGAGTCCGGGGACAGGGTTCCAGCCCCAGCATTTT; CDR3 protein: CAWSPGTGFQPQHF
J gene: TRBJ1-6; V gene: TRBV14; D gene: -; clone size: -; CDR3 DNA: TGTGCCAGCAGCTACATGCGGGTTAGCAATTCACCCCTCCACTTT; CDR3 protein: CASSYMRVSNSPLHF
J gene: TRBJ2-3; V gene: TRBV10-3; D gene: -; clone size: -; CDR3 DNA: TGTGCCATCAGTGATCCCGTTGCGGGTTCCACAGATACGCAGTATTTT; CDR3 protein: CAISDPVAGSTDTQYF
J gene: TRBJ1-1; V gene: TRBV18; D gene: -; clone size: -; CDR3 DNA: TGTGCCAGCTCACCCTTACCTTCTCGAGAGGAAGCTTTCTTT; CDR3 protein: CASSPLPSREEAFF
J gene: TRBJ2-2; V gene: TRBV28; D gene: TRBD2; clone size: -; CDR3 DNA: TGTGCCAGCAGAAGCGGGGGGTCAGGGGCCGGGGAGCTGTTTTTT; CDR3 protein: CASRSGGSGAGELFF
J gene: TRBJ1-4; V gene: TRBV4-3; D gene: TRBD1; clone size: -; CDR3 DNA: TGCGCCAGCAGCATATCGGGACAGAATAATGAAAAACTGTTTTTT; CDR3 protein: CASSISGQNNEKLFF
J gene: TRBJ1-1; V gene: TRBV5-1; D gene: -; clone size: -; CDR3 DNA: TGCGCCAGCAGCTCCCGAGGTTGGGACACTGAAGCTTTCTTT; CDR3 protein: CASSSRGWDTEAFF
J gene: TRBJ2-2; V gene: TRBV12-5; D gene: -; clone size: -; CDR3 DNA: TGTGCTAGTGGTTTGGGGCGGATCGCGAACACCGGGGAGCTGTTTTTT; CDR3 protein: CASGLGRIANTGELFF
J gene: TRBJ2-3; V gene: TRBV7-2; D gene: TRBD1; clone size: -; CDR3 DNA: TGTGCCAGCAGTCGCCGGGACAGTCGAACAGATACGCAGTATTTT; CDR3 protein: CASSRRDSRTDTQYF
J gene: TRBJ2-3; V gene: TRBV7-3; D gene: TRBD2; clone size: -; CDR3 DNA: TGTGCCAGCAGCTTAAGTGTCGGGGGGGCGTTGAGCACAGATACGCAGTATTTT; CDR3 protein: CASSLSVGGALSTDTQYF
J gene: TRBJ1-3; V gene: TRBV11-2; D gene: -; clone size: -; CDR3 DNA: TGTGCCAGCAGCCCCCCCGGGTATTCGAGTGGAAACACCATATATTTT; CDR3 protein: CASSPPGYSSGNTIYF
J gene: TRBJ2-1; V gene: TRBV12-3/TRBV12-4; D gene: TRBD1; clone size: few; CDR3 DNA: TGTGCCAGCAGTTTCGCGAGACAGGGAAAGCAGTTCTTC; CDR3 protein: CASSFARQGKQFF
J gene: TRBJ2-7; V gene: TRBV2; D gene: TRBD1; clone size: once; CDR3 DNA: TGTGCCAGCAGTCGAGACGGGACAGGGGGTTACGAGCAGTACTTC; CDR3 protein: CASSRDGTGGYEQYF
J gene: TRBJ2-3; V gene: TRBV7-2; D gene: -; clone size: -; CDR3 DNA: TGTGCCAGCAGCTTAGGGTGGGGGGCAGATACGCAGTATTTT; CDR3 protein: CASSLGWGADTQYF
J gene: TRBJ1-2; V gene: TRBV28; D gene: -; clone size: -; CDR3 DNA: TGTGCCAGCACCTTTAATCGGGACTATGGCTACACCTTC; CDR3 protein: CASTFNRDYGYTF
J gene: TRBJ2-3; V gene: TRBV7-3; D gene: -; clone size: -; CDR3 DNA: TGTGCCAGCAGCTTAAGCGGGGTTGAAGATACGCAGTATTTT; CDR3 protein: CASSLSGVEDTQYF
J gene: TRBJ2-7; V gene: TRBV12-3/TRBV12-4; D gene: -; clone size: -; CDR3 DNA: TGTGCCAGCAGCCCAACAACAGGGCTCGAGCAGTACTTC; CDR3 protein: CASSPTTGLEQYF
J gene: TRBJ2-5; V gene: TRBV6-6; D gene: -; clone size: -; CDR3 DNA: TGTGCCAGCAGTTACTCGGGCAAACAAGAGACCCAGTACTTC; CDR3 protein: CASSYSGKQETQYF
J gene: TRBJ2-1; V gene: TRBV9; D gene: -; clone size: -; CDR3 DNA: TGTGCCAGCAGCGTCCAGGGTTCCTCCTACAATGAGCAGTTCTTC; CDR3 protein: CASSVQGSSYNEQFF
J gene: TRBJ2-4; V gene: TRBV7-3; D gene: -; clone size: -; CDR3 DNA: TGTGCCAGCAGCTTAGGGGTGGCAGGGCAAGGAAACATTCAGTACTTC; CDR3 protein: CASSLGVAGQGNIQYF
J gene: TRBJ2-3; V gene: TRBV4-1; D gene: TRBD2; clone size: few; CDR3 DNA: TGCGCCAGCCGTAGCCGGGGGGGATCTAGCACAGATACGCAGTATTTT; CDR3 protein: CASRSRGGSSTDTQYF
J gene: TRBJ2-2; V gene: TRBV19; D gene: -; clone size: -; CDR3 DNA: TGTGCCAGTAGTATCCCCCAACTAAACACCGGGGAGCTGTTTTTT; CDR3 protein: CASSIPQLNTGELFF
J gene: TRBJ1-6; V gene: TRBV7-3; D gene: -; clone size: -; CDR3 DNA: TGTGCCAGCAGCCCGAGCGGGGTTAATTCACCCCTCCACTTT; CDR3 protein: CASSPSGVNSPLHF
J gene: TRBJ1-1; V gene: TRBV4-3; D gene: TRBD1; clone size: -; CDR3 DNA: TGCGCCAGCAGCCAAGATTCAGGGGGCCGCACTGAAGCTTTCTTT; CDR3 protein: CASSQDSGGRTEAFF
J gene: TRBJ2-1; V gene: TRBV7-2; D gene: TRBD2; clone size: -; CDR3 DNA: TGTGCCAGCAGCTTAATGGCTAGCGGGACTAATGAGCAGTTCTTC; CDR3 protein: CASSLMASGTNEQFF
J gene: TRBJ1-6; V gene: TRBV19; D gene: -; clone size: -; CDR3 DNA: TGTGCCAGTAATCCGGACACTTATAATTCACCCCTCCACTTT; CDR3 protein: CASNPDTYNSPLHF
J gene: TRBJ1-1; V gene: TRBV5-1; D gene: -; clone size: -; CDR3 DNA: TGCGCCAGCAGCTTCCAGACAGTTACGAACACTGAAGCTTTCTTT; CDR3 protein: CASSFQTVTNTEAFF
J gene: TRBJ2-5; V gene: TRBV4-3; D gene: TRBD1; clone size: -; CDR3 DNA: TGCGCCAGCAGCCAAGACCACAGGGGGCTAGAGACCCAGTACTTC; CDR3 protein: CASSQDHRGLETQYF
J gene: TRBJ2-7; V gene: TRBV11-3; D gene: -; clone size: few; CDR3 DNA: TGTGCCAGCAGCTCAAGCGGGTCCTACGAGCAGTACTTC; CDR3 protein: CASSSSGSYEQYF
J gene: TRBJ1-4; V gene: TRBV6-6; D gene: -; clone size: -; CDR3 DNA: TGTGCCAGCAGTATGGGCCAGGGGATGCTCGAAAAACTGTTTTTT; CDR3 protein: CASSMGQGMLEKLFF